Following are 6 T cell receptor beta chains from one sample sequenced in a study of blood T cell repertoires in COVID-19. The method was immunoSEQ multiplex PCR; TCRdb's version includes in-frame clones alone and lacks a portion of them. The table records about 100,000 clones, 75% to 95% of them present only once. Source material: peripheral blood. The source is a young man with acute or convalescent COVID-19.

The chain combines TRBV5-5 with TRBJ1-1; 7 bases are a match to TRBD1. Per the germline V gene, CDR1 is SGHKS and CDR2 is YYEKEE (reference sequence). CDR3 length equals 14 residues. The trim removed 7 bases at V and 4 bases at J, leaving 10 bases unmatched. The CDR3 DNA follows: TGTGCCAGCTTCCCTCGACAGGGCAGCACTGAAGCTTTCTTT. This translates into CASFPRQGSTEAFF.

This chain connects TRBV10-1 to TRBJ2-3, with 10 bases fitting TRBD2. With V trimmed by 2 bases and J by 2 bases, 10 bases remained unmatched. Germline CDR1 WNHNN, CDR2 SYGVQD (reference sequence). The CDR3 sequence is 18 residues long. For the CDR3, the DNA is TGCGCCAGCAGTGAGATTCTAGCGGGAGAGACTTTCACAGATACGCAGTATTTT. Translating it yields CASSEILAGETFTDTQYF.

V is TRBV3-1 (or the pseudogene TRBV3-2) and J is TRBJ1-1; TRBD1 is a possible D gene (6 bases). Germline V gives CDR1 LGHDT, CDR2 YNNKEL (reference sequence). V was pared by 3 bases and J by 1 base, with 6 bases between. This CDR3 has 13 residues. The CDR3: CASSQGANTEAFF. DNA for the CDR3: TGTGCCAGCAGCCAGGGGGCGAACACTGAAGCTTTCTTT.

The J gene is TRBJ1-1, the V gene TRBV5-1; 9 positions agree with TRBD1. The CDR3 is made up of 13 amino acids. The V gene end was trimmed by 2 bases and the J gene end by 11 bases; junction bases not matched to a gene: 7. Germline V gives CDR1 SGHRS, CDR2 YFSETQ. The CDR3 DNA is TGCGCCAGCAGCTTAGTACAGGGGGCGCAGGCTTTCTTT. This gives the protein CASSLVQGAQAFF. The full variable domain, in which reference TRBV5-1 and TRBJ1-1 provide the parts outside the CDR3, is KAGVTQTPRYLIKTRGQQVTLSCSPISGHRSVSWYQQTPGQGLQFLFEYFSETQRNKGNFPGRFSGRQFSNSRSEMNVSTLELGDSALYLCASSLVQGAQAFFGQGTRLTVV.

This clone was seen only once. The chain couples TRBV29-1 to TRBJ1-1; possibly TRBD1 for D (5 bases). The germline gives CDR1 SQVTM, CDR2 ANQGSEA. V was clipped by 1 base and J by 6 bases, with 15 bases between them. The CDR3 is 14 residues long. DNA for the CDR3: TGCAGCGTTGAAGGACAGCTAATCAACGCTGAAGCTTTCTTT. It encodes CSVEGQLINAEAFF.

This chain joins TRBV5-4 and TRBJ2-3, with 13 bases aligning to TRBD2. This CDR3 spans 17 amino acids. The junction had 8 bases not matched to a gene; V was cut back by 4 bases and J by 3 bases. Germline V gene lookup returns CDR1 SGHNT and CDR2 YYREEE (reference sequence). CDR3 amino acids: CASSPLGTSGVTDTQYF. CDR3 nucleotides: TGTGCCAGCAGCCCACTAGGGACTAGCGGGGTTACAGATACGCAGTATTTT.